The 29 T cell receptor beta chains presented below share a single source sample, sequenced in a study of T cell responses to AZD1222 COVID-19 vaccine. The data were produced by immunoSEQ multiplex PCR, yet TCRdb's version contains in-frame clones alone and is incomplete. In the table there are nearly 110,000 clones, under 95% of which are singletons. The specimen comprised peripheral blood, sampled on day 0 of AZD1222 vaccination. The receptors were gathered from an adult in good health.

The V and J genes are TRBV7-9 and TRBJ1-2; 8 bases match TRBD1. The CDR3 is 14 amino acids. The germline V gene encodes CDR1 SEHNR and CDR2 FQNEAQ (reference sequence). V shed 5 bases and J 2 bases; nucleotides not matched to a gene: 4. In DNA, the CDR3 is TGTGCCAGCAGCCCTCGGACAGGGAACTATGGCTACACCTTC. It translates to CASSPRTGNYGYTF.

V gene TRBV4-3 combines with J gene TRBJ2-1; tentative D call: TRBD2 (5 bases). The CDR3 loop spans 15 amino acids. Germline V CDR1 and CDR2: LGHNA, YSLEER. Trimming cost V 0 bases and J 5 bases, with 11 bases left between them. The CDR3, as DNA: TGCGCCAGCAGCCAAGATGTTCGGGGAAACAATGAGCAGTTCTTC. Protein: CASSQDVRGNNEQFF.

The chain carries TRBV9 and TRBJ2-3, with 7 bases aligning to TRBD1. CDR1 is SGDLS, CDR2 YYNGEE, per germline. The CDR3 sequence is 17 residues long. The V and J ends lost 4 bases and 1 base, in that order; junction bases with no gene match: 12. CDR3 DNA sequence: TGTGCCAGCAGCTCCGCAGGGGGTCTAGCTGGCACAGATACGCAGTATTTT. It encodes CASSSAGGLAGTDTQYF.

The CDR3: CASSLVRTSGVSTGELFF. CDR3 DNA sequence: TGCGCCAGCAGCTTGGTTCGGACTAGCGGGGTTAGCACCGGGGAGCTGTTTTTT. J is TRBJ2-2 and V is TRBV5-1, with 12 bases matching TRBD2. This CDR3 is built from 18 residues. Germline trimming cut 0 bases from V and 4 bases from J; bases unmatched to any gene: 7. Germline values: CDR1 SGHRS, CDR2 YFSETQ.

This clone was seen a handful of times. The genes are TRBV6-2 or TRBV6-3 and TRBJ2-7, with D possibly TRBD2 on 7 matching bases. V was trimmed by 1 base and J by 6 bases, leaving 16 bases between them. In germline, CDR1 is MNHEY, CDR2 SVGEGT. There are 15 residues in the CDR3. DNA for the CDR3: TGTGCCAGCAGTTACTTGGGGGGGCTCCCCCCCGAGCAGTACTTC. It specifies CASSYLGGLPPEQYF.

V gene TRBV12-3 or TRBV12-4 combines with J gene TRBJ2-3; a possible D gene is TRBD1 (5 bases). CDR3 length equals 13 residues. With 2 bases removed from V and 3 bases from J, the gap between germline ends came to 6 bases. The CDR3 sequence is CASSLRGTDTQYF. CDR3 nucleotides: TGTGCCAGCAGTTTAAGGGGAACAGATACGCAGTATTTT.

The gene calls are TRBV7-9 and TRBJ1-4, with 8 bases identical to TRBD1. V was pared by 5 bases and J by 8 bases, with 10 bases of the junction left unmatched. Germline V gives CDR1 SEHNR, CDR2 FQNEAQ (reference sequence). CDR3 length: 15 amino acids. CDR3 region: CASSPPDRAYEKLFF. The CDR3 DNA is TGTGCCAGCAGCCCCCCGGACAGGGCGTACGAAAAACTGTTTTTT.

The chain couples TRBV7-2 to TRBJ2-5, with 7 bases aligning to TRBD1. Trimming at V came to 0 bases and at J to 1 base, leaving 2 bases not matched to a gene. The germline V gene has CDR1 SGHTA and CDR2 FQGNSA. The CDR3 is made up of 15 amino acids. CDR3 residues: CASSLAGQIQETQYF. The CDR3 DNA reads as TGTGCCAGCAGCTTAGCGGGACAGATCCAAGAGACCCAGTACTTC.

The chain combines TRBV4-3 with TRBJ2-7; 7 bases are shared with TRBD2. Germline V CDR1 and CDR2: LGHNA, YSLEER. The CDR3 sequence is 13 residues long. Losses at the gene ends were 4 bases for V and 3 bases for J; bases not matched to a gene: 3. This chain's CDR3 is CASSLWGGYEQYF. CDR3 DNA: TGCGCCAGCAGCCTATGGGGGGGCTACGAGCAGTACTTC.

The chain recombines TRBV7-2 with TRBJ1-2, with D uncertain. Germline V lookup: CDR1 SGHTA, CDR2 FQGNSA. The CDR3 length is 13 residues. Trimming stripped 5 bases from V and 5 bases from J, with 12 bases between. CDR3 protein: CASSRTGQYGYTF. For the CDR3, the DNA is TGTGCCAGCAGCCGGACGGGCCAGTATGGCTACACCTTC.

The rearrangement joins TRBV27 to TRBJ2-7; maybe TRBD2 (6 bases). There are 16 residues in the CDR3. V lost 5 bases, J lost 0 bases, and 17 bases lay in between. Germline CDR1 MNHEY, CDR2 SMNVEV (reference sequence). DNA of the CDR3: TGTGCCAGCAGTCCTGTGTGGGGGGAGCCCTCCTACGAGCAGTACTTC. Translation: CASSPVWGEPSYEQYF.

CDR3 amino acids: CASSWRRGTSEQYF. The CDR3, as DNA: TGTGCCAGCAGCTGGCGGCGGGGGACCTCCGAGCAGTACTTC. V is TRBV7-8 and J is TRBJ2-7; 7 bases match TRBD2. CDR1 is SGHVS and CDR2 is FQNEAQ in the germline V gene. This CDR3 spans 14 amino acids. After removal of 4 bases from V and 6 bases from J, the junction contained 9 bases not matched to a gene.

The genes are TRBV30 and TRBJ1-3; D gene uncertain. Germline-derived CDR1 and CDR2 are GTSNPN and SVGIG (reference sequence). Trimming took 5 bases from V and 0 from J, leaving 8 bases between them. The CDR3 loop spans 13 amino acids. CDR3 DNA: TGTGCCTGGTGCCTCGGCTCTGGAAACACCATATATTTT. This gives the protein CAWCLGSGNTIYF.

The gene calls are TRBV7-3 and TRBJ2-3; no firm D call. CDR1 and CDR2 (germline): SGHTA, FQGTGA. Between the trimmed V and J ends, which lost 2 bases and 2 bases, there was a span of 8 bases. The CDR3 consists of 14 residues. The CDR3 nucleotides are TGTGCCAGCAGCTTACCGAAAATCACAGATACGCAGTATTTT. Amino acids: CASSLPKITDTQYF.

The chain links TRBV10-3 to TRBJ2-3; the match to TRBD2 covers 8 bases. The CDR3 covers 18 residues. Germline lookup yields CDR1 ENHRY and CDR2 SYGVKD. The V gene end was trimmed by 2 bases and the J gene end by 0 bases; junction bases not matched to a gene: 10. This CDR3 is CAISEGLAGKTSTDTQYF. In nucleotides, the CDR3 is TGTGCCATCAGTGAGGGGCTAGCGGGTAAAACTAGCACAGATACGCAGTATTTT.

The chain employs TRBV19 and TRBJ2-2, with TRBD1 as a possible D gene (5 bases). The V end was cut by 9 bases, the J end by 6 bases, with 20 bases between. The CDR3 loop spans 15 amino acids. Per the germline V gene, CDR1 is LNHDA and CDR2 is SQIVND (reference sequence). The DNA for the CDR3 is TGTGCCAGCAGAAGCAGGGATTGGGTTTCCGGGGAGCTGTTTTTT. Its translation: CASRSRDWVSGELFF.

The chain uses TRBV4-2 and TRBJ1-5, with D perhaps matching TRBD1 (6 bases). V lost 0 bases, J lost 5 bases, and 11 bases lay in between. There are 15 residues in the CDR3. Germline loops: CDR1 LGHNA, CDR2 YNFKEQ. CDR3 region: CASSQDGQLDQPQHF. The CDR3, as DNA: TGTGCCAGCAGCCAAGACGGACAGTTAGATCAGCCCCAGCATTTT.

The chain employs TRBV9 and TRBJ1-3, with D unresolved. Deletions cut 3 bases from V and 3 bases from J, with 13 bases between. The CDR3 sequence is 15 residues long. Germline CDR1 and CDR2: SGDLS and YYNGEE. CDR3 nucleotide sequence: TGTGCCAGCAGCGACCGCTCGGGCGGTGGAAACACCATATATTTT. It encodes CASSDRSGGGNTIYF.

The chain couples TRBV5-1 to TRBJ2-1, with TRBD2 identical over 12 bases. From germline, CDR1 is SGHRS and CDR2 YFSETQ. This CDR3 spans 15 amino acids. The V segment lost 4 bases and the J segment 6 bases; nucleotides outside the gene matches: 5. Written as DNA, the CDR3 is TGCGCCAGCAGCGGCGGGACTAGCGGGTCCAATGAGCAGTTCTTC. Its translation: CASSGGTSGSNEQFF. The full variable domain, completed using reference TRBV5-1 and TRBJ2-1, is KAGVTQTPRYLIKTRGQQVTLSCSPISGHRSVSWYQQTPGQGLQFLFEYFSETQRNKGNFPGRFSGRQFSNSRSEMNVSTLELGDSALYLCASSGGTSGSNEQFFGPGTRLTVL.

The rearrangement links TRBV5-5 to TRBJ2-1, with D possibly matching TRBD2 (5 bases). Looked up from germline, CDR1 is SGHKS and CDR2 is YYEKEE (reference sequence). Trimming shortened V by 1 base and J by 8 bases, and 10 bases separated the two germline ends. The length of the CDR3 is 13 residues. CDR3 loop: CASSLLGRHEQFF. In DNA, the CDR3 is TGTGCCAGCAGCTTGCTGGGGAGACATGAGCAGTTCTTC.

This chain uses TRBV6-6 with TRBJ1-6; tentative D call: TRBD1 (5 bases). Germline V gives CDR1 MNHNY, CDR2 SVGAGI (reference sequence). V was clipped by 0 bases and J by 6 bases, with 12 bases between them. This CDR3 has 16 residues. CDR3 nucleotides: TGTGCCAGCAGTTACTCGAGGGGAAGGGGTAATTCACCCCTCCACTTT. Translating it yields CASSYSRGRGNSPLHF.

This chain uses TRBV11-2 with TRBJ2-5, with D unclear. The CDR3 is made up of 13 amino acids. V was cut by 1 base and J by 3 bases, with 6 bases left in between. From germline, CDR1 is SGHAT and CDR2 FQNNGV. This CDR3 is CASSLAKEETQYF. The CDR3 DNA sequence: TGTGCCAGCAGCTTAGCTAAAGAAGAGACCCAGTACTTC.

The rearrangement joins TRBV18 to TRBJ2-7; D is ambiguous. The CDR3 spans 13 residues. Trimming left V 3 bases short and J 4 bases short, with 10 bases between. Germline V gene lookup returns CDR1 KGHSH and CDR2 LQKENI. CDR3 in DNA: TGTGCCAGCTCACCCCTCAGTTTTTACGAGCAGTACTTC. It encodes CASSPLSFYEQYF.

The chain has TRBV27 and TRBJ1-1; 8 nucleotides line up with TRBD1. This CDR3 contains 16 residues. Trimming took 0 bases from V and 1 from J; bases not matched to a gene: 4. Germline V CDR1 and CDR2: MNHEY, SMNVEV (reference sequence). CDR3 sequence reads: CASSLSSGGGNTEAFF. CDR3 sequence (DNA): TGTGCCAGCAGTTTATCTTCAGGGGGCGGGAACACTGAAGCTTTCTTT.

The gene calls are TRBV4-1 and TRBJ1-1; D remains ambiguous. Germline V gene lookup returns CDR1 MGHRA and CDR2 YSYEKL. CDR3 length: 17 residues. Trimming removed 0 bases from V and 0 bases from J, with 14 bases in between. The CDR3 loop reads CASSQDFVGLMNTEAFF. CDR3 nucleotide sequence: TGCGCCAGCAGCCAAGATTTTGTCGGACTTATGAACACTGAAGCTTTCTTT.

The chain joins TRBV5-1 to TRBJ2-3; D is perhaps TRBD1 (6 bases). The germline V gene has CDR1 SGHRS and CDR2 YFSETQ. Trimming removed 3 bases from V and 4 bases from J, with 15 bases in between. The CDR3 totals 15 residues. CDR3 nucleotide sequence: TGCGCCAGCAGCTCGATCCGCAGGGGTCCAGATACGCAGTATTTT. Residues: CASSSIRRGPDTQYF.

The chain is built from TRBV30 and TRBJ1-1; 9 positions match TRBD1. V was clipped by 2 bases and J by 7 bases; unmatched bases: 2. The CDR3 runs to 12 residues. The V gene's germline CDR1 is GTSNPN and CDR2 SVGIG (reference sequence). The CDR3 region is CAWSTGGIEAFF. The CDR3 DNA follows: TGTGCCTGGAGTACAGGGGGCATTGAAGCTTTCTTT.

The V call is TRBV5-1, the J call TRBJ2-1; 8 bases line up with TRBD2. Germline-derived CDR1 and CDR2 are SGHRS and YFSETQ. This CDR3 has 14 residues. V shed 3 bases and J 8 bases; nucleotides not matched to a gene: 7. The CDR3 sequence is CASSSGGVDDEQFF. The CDR3 DNA is TGCGCCAGCAGCTCCGGGGGGGTAGACGATGAGCAGTTCTTC.

The CDR3, as DNA: TGTGCCAGCAGCTTAGCGACGGCGGGGGGGGGCACAGATACGCAGTATTTT. It translates to CASSLATAGGGTDTQYF. The chain employs TRBV7-2 and TRBJ2-3, with 9 bases matching TRBD2. The CDR3 spans 17 residues. CDR1 and CDR2 from the germline V gene are SGHTA and FQGNSA. V gave up 0 bases and J gave up 1 base; unmatched junction bases: 5.